This T cell receptor beta chain was retrieved from a study of T cells after yellow fever vaccination. Study results and limitations: Repertoires obtained by FACS sorting could include abundant clonotypes that entered as contaminants from the bulk population. CD4 and CD8 compartments shared a small share of clonotypes. On re-exposure, the response was weaker but peaked faster, at day 5 versus 15.

Looked up from germline, CDR1 is KGHSH and CDR2 is LQKENI. Trimming stripped 2 bases from V and 3 bases from J, with 8 bases between. CDR3 size: 13 residues. Ten or more counts support this clonotype. Its target is not known. Via MiXCR, TCRdb re-called the 5' RACE reads, giving one row per CDR3 protein. The sample has around 330,000 distinct CDR3 sequences, approximately 3.8% seen once. This receptor was taken from a man younger than 35 who received the YFV17D yellow fever vaccine. The specimen was PBMCs, collected on the day of the yellow fever booster vaccination. V and J are TRBV18 and TRBJ2-7; D not resolved. CDR3 nucleotide sequence: TGTGCCAGCTCACCAAGACCTCTCTACGAGCAGTACTTC. Protein sequence: CASSPRPLYEQYF.